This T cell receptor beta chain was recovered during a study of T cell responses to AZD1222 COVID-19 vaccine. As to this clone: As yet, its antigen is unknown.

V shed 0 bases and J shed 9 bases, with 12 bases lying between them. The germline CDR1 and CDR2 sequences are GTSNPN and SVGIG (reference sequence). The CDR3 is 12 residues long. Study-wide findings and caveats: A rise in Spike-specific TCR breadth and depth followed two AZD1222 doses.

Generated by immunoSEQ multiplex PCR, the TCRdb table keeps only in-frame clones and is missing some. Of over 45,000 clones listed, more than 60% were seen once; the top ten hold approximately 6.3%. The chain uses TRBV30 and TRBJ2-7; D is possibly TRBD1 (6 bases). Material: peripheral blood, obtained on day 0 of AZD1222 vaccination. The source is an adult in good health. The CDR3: CAWSVTGSGQYF. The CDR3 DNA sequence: TGTGCCTGGAGTGTTACAGGGTCAGGGCAGTACTTC.